This TCR beta chain is from a study of OX40 agonist ivuxolimab in advanced cancers. CDR1 and CDR2 from the germline V gene are LNHNV and YYDKDF (reference sequence). The CDR3 extends over 15 amino acids. Trimming stripped 0 bases from V and 6 bases from J, with 12 bases between. Generated by immunoSEQ multiplex PCR, the TCRdb table keeps only in-frame clones and is missing some. The sample lists about 70,000 clones, about 88% occurring once. V is TRBV15 and J is TRBJ2-1, with a possible D match to TRBD2 (6 bases). The starting material was CD4+ or CD8+ T cells sorted from blood, obtained in a trial of the OX40 agonist ivuxolimab. This sequence was found in an adult with an advanced solid tumor such as melanoma, head and neck, liver or kidney cancer. Here the CDR3 reads CATSRDRGIGNEQFF. DNA of the CDR3: TGTGCCACCAGCAGAGACCGCGGGATCGGCAATGAGCAGTTCTTC. The variable domain in full, with the rest retrieved from reference TRBV15 and TRBJ2-1, is DAMVIQNPRYQVTQFGKPVTLSCSQTLNHNVMYWYQQKSSQAPKLLFHYYDKDFNNEADTPDNFQSRRPNTSFCFLDIRSPGLGDTAMYLCATSRDRGIGNEQFFGPGTRLTVL.